The source of this T cell receptor (beta chain) is a study of T cells in Graves' hyperthyroidism and ophthalmopathy. Broader study findings: Most thyroid clonotypes expanded above 0.001 appeared in blood too. A model of 13 V-J features distinguished ophthalmopathy from stable hyperthyroidism.

Each diagnosis drew on symptoms, thyroxine, TRAb, thyroid ultrasound and orbital computed tomography findings. Progressors' blood was drawn at hyperthyroidism diagnosis, before ophthalmopathy symptoms. RNA transcripts provided the source from which TCR beta CDR3 regions were amplified. TCR CDR3 underwent first-round RT-PCR with the HTBI primer set. TCRdb reanalysed the multiplex PCR reads using MiXCR and keeps one entry per CDR3 protein. The table lists 300,000 to 450,000 distinct CDR3 sequences, about a sixth of them singletons. CDR3 length: 17 residues. Germline lookup yields CDR1 GTSNPN and CDR2 SVGIG (reference sequence). V lost 2 bases to trimming and J lost 8 bases; unmatched junction nucleotides: 15. Many counts were recorded for this clonotype. The antigen is undetermined.

This TCR came from a young woman with Graves' hyperthyroidism that later progressed to Graves' ophthalmopathy. The sample comprised blood. This chain joins TRBV30 and TRBJ1-6; 7 bases line up with TRBD1. CDR3 DNA sequence: TGTGCCTGGAGTAAAATAAGGGGGCGCCGAACCGATTCACCCCTCCACTTT. The encoded protein is CAWSKIRGRRTDSPLHF.